This TCR beta chain was sequenced in a study of T cells in tumors and immune-related adverse events. Profiled with immunoSEQ multiplex PCR; TCRdb holds only in-frame clones, not every one. This table has approximately 8,100 clones, roughly 94% appearing once. The CDR3 has 16 residues. V gave up 1 base and J gave up 6 bases; unmatched junction bases: 10. Germline V gene sequence: CDR1 MGHRA, CDR2 YSYEKL. The gene calls are TRBV4-1 and TRBJ2-3, with 7 bases fitting TRBD1. The source material was lymph node tissue, sampled from a patient treated with anti-PD-1 therapy. The receptor comes from a female donor with metastatic renal cell carcinoma. The CDR3 DNA follows: TGCGCCAGCAGCCAAGCTGTGACAGGGCACACGGATACGCAGTATTTT. This sequence encodes CASSQAVTGHTDTQYF.